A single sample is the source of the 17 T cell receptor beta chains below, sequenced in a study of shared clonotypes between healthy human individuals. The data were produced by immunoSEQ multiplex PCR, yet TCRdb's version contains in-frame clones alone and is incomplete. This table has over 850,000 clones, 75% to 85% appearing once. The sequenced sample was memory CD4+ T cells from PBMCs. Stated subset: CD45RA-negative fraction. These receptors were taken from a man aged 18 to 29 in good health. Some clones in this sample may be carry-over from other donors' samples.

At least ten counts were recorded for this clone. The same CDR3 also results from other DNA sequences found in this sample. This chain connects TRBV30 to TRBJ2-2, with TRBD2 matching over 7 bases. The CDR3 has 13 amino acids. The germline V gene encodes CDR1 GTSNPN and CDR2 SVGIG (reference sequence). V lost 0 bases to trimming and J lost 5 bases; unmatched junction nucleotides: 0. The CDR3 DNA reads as TGTGCCTGGAGTGTCGGGGGGACCGGGGAGCTGTTTTTT. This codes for CAWSVGGTGELFF.

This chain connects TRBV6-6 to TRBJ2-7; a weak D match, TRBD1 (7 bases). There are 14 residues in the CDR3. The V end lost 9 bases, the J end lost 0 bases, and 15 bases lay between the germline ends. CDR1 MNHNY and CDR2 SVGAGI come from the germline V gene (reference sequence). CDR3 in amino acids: CASENQGGSYEQYF. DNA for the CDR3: TGTGCCAGTGAGAACCAGGGGGGCTCCTACGAGCAGTACTTC.

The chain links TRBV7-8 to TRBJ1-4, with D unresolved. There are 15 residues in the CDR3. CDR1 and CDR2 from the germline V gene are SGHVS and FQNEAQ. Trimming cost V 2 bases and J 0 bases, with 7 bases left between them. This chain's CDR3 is CASSLIGATNEKLFF. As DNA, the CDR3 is TGTGCCAGCAGCTTAATCGGTGCAACTAATGAAAAACTGTTTTTT.

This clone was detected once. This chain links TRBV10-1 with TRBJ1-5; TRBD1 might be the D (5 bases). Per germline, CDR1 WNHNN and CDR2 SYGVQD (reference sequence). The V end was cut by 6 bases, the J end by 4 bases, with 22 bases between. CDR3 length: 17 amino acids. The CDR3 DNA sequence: TGCGCCAGCAGCCCCATGTTAGGGGCCACCTCTAATCAGCCCCAGCATTTT. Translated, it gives CASSPMLGATSNQPQHF.

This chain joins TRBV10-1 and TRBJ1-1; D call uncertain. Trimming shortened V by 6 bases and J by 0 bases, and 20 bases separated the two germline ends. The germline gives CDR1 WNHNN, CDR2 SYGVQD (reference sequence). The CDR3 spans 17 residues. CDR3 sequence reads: CASRHYTSPRLNTEAFF. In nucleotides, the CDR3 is TGCGCCAGCAGACACTACACCTCCCCTCGCTTGAACACTGAAGCTTTCTTT.

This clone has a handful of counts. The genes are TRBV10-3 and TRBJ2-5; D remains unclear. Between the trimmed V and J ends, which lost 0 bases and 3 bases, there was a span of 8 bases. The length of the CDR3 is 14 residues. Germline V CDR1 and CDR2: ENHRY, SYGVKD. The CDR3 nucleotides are TGTGCCATCAGTGAGTCGATGGCAGAAGAGACCCAGTACTTC. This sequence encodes CAISESMAEETQYF.

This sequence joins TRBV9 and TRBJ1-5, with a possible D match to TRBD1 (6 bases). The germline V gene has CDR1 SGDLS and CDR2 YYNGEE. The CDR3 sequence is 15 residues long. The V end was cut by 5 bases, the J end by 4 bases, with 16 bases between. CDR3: CASRPREQGNQPQHF. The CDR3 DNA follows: TGTGCCAGCAGGCCAAGGGAACAGGGTAATCAGCCCCAGCATTTT.

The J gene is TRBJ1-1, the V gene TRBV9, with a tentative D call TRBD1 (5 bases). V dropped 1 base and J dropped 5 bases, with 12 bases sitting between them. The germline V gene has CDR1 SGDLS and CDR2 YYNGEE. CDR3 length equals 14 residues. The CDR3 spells CASSVSHQGTEAFF. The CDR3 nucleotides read TGTGCCAGCAGCGTATCCCACCAGGGTACTGAAGCTTTCTTT.

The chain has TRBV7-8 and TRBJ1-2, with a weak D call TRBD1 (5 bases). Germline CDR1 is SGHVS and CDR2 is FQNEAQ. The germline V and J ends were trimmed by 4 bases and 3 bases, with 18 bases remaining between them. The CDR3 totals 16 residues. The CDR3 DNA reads TGTGCCAGCAGCTCCTCCGGGACGTACGACCACTATGGCTACACCTTC. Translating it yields CASSSSGTYDHYGYTF.

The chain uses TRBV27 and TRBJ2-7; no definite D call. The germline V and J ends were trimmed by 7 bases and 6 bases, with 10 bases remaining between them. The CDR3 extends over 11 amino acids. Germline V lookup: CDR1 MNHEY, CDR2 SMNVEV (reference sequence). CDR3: CASNEPSEQYF. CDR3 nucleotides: TGTGCCAGCAATGAACCATCCGAGCAGTACTTC.

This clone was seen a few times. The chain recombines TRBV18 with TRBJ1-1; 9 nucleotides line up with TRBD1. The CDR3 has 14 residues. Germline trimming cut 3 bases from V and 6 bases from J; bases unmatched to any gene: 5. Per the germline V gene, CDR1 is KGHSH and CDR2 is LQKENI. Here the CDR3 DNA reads TGTGCCAGCTCACCCAAAAGACAGGGGGCTGAAGCTTTCTTT. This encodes CASSPKRQGAEAFF. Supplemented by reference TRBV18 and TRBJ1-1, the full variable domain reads NAGVMQNPRHLVRRRGQEARLRCSPMKGHSHVYWYRQLPEEGLKFMVYLQKENIIDESGMPKERFSAEFPKEGPSILRIQQVVRGDSAAYFCASSPKRQGAEAFFGQGTRLTVV.

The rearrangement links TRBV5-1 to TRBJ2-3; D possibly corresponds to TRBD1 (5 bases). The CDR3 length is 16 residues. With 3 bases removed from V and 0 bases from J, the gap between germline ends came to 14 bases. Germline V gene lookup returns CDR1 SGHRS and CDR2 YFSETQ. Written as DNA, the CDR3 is TGCGCCAGCAGCTCGGTACAGGTTTCTAGCACAGATACGCAGTATTTT. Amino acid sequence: CASSSVQVSSTDTQYF.

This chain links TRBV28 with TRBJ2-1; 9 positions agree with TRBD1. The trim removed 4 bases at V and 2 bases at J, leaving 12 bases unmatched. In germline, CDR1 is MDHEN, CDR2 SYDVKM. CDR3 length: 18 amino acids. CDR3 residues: CASSSPTFRDRAYNEQFF. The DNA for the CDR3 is TGTGCCAGCAGTTCCCCAACGTTCCGGGACAGGGCCTACAATGAGCAGTTCTTC.

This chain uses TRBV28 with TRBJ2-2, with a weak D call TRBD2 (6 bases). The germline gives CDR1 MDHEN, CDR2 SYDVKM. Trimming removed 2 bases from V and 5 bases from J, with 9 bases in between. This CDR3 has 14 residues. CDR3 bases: TGTGCCAGCAGTTTAGGGGGGTTGACCGGGGAGCTGTTTTTT. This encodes CASSLGGLTGELFF.

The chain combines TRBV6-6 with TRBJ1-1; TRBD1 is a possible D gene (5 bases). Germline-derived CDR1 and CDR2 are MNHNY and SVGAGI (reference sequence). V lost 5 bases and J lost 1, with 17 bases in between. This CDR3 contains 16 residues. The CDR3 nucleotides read TGTGCCAGCAGTAAGTGGTCGGGGCAAGGGAACACTGAAGCTTTCTTT. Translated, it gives CASSKWSGQGNTEAFF.

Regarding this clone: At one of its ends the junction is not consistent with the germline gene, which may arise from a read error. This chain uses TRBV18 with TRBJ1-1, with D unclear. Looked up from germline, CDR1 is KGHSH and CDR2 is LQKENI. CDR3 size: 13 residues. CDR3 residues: CASSPQKNAEAFF. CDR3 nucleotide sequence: TGTGCCAGCTCACCTCAGAAGAACGCTGAAGCTTTCTTT.

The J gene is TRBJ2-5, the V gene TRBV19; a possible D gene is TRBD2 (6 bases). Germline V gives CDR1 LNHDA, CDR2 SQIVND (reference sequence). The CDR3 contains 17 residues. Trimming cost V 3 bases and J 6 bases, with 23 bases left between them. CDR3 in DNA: TGTGCCAGTAGTATTAAGATGGGCGGCGGGGAGGCAAAGACCCAGTACTTC. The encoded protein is CASSIKMGGGEAKTQYF.